Below are 20 T cell receptor beta chains sequenced from a single sample in a study of spatial heterogeneity in lung cancer. Time point reported: sample taken at primary tumor resection. Whole RNA, which was extracted from tumor, nontumor lung tissue or frozen PBMC, was sequenced without any cell sorting. TCRdb passed the 5' RACE reads through MiXCR, listing each CDR3 protein once. The sample lists some 64,000 distinct CDR3 sequences; around 8.4% were seen once. The sample here was PBMCs, taken at surgery. The receptors derive from a female donor with early-stage non-small cell lung cancer.

The rearrangement links TRBV20-1 to TRBJ1-2, with D possibly TRBD1 on 5 matching bases. Trimming removed 3 bases at V and 4 bases at J, with 15 bases between. This CDR3 comprises 14 residues. Germline V gene data show CDR1 as DFQATT and CDR2 as SNEGSKA (reference sequence). CDR3 region: CSARSGDVAYGYTF. CDR3 DNA sequence: TGCAGTGCTAGGTCGGGGGATGTCGCCTATGGCTACACCTTC.

This clonotype was counted only a few times. This chain joins TRBV5-1 and TRBJ1-3, with D perhaps matching TRBD1 (6 bases). The CDR3 loop spans 19 amino acids. Germline V gene sequence: CDR1 SGHRS, CDR2 YFSETQ. The V end was cut by 4 bases, the J end by 0 bases, with 23 bases between. This CDR3 is CASSPHGRGPQISGNTIYF. The CDR3 DNA reads as TGCGCCAGCAGCCCTCACGGCAGGGGCCCTCAGATCTCTGGAAACACCATATATTTT.

The genes are TRBV6-1 and TRBJ1-5; D remains unclear. The V and J ends lost 7 bases and 1 base respectively, with 8 bases between them. The germline V gene encodes CDR1 MNHNS and CDR2 SASEGT. CDR3 length: 13 residues. CDR3 in DNA: TGTGCCAGCACAGAGTTCAGCAATCAGCCCCAGCATTTT. Translation: CASTEFSNQPQHF.

At least ten counts were recorded for this clonotype. The gene calls are TRBV3-1 and TRBJ2-3, with 12 bases identical to TRBD1. Germline assignment: CDR1 LGHDT and CDR2 YNNKEL (reference sequence). The CDR3 runs to 18 residues. V shed 0 bases, J shed 3 bases, and the junction held 7 bases outside the gene matches. CDR3 in DNA: TGTGCCAGCAGCCAAGATCGCCGGGACAGGGGGCAGACAGATACGCAGTATTTT. Its protein product is CASSQDRRDRGQTDTQYF.

This clonotype turned up a few times. One end of the junction is discordant with germline, which a read error may explain. This chain uses TRBV20-1 with TRBJ2-1; the D gene could be TRBD1 or TRBD2 (5 bases each). Germline V CDR1 and CDR2: DFQATT, SNEGSKA (reference sequence). CDR3 length equals 12 residues. Here the CDR3 reads CSARAGTWEQFF. The CDR3 DNA reads as TGCAGTGCGAGAGCCGGGACCTGGGAGCAGTTCTTC.

The table lists this clonotype with many counts. V gene TRBV12-3 or TRBV12-4 combines with J gene TRBJ1-6; no clear D gene. The CDR3 spans 14 residues. Between the trimmed V and J ends, which lost 1 base and 8 bases, there was a span of 9 bases. Written as DNA, the CDR3 is TGTGCCAGCAGTTTAGAAGGGCGGGATTCACCCCTCCACTTT. This encodes CASSLEGRDSPLHF.

This clonotype was seen at least ten times. As DNA, the CDR3 is TGCAGCGTTGGGGTAGGGTCGGAAAATGAGCAGTTCTTC. Its translation: CSVGVGSENEQFF. J is TRBJ2-1 and V is TRBV29-1; D is uncertain. V lost 4 bases and J 7 bases, leaving 14 bases between the germline ends. Germline V gene data show CDR1 as SQVTM and CDR2 as ANQGSEA. This CDR3 has 13 amino acids.

This clonotype was recorded many times. The rearrangement uses TRBV21-1 and TRBJ2-6; TRBD1, the table's D call, was not compared with the DNA. TRBV21-1 is a pseudogene segment. This CDR3 has 18 amino acids. Here the CDR3 reads CASSTNLVRGPGANVLTF. In DNA form, the CDR3 reads TGTGCCAGCAGCACAAATCTGGTCCGGGGGCCTGGGGCCAACGTCCTGACTTTC.

This chain uses TRBV19 with TRBJ1-2, with D perhaps matching TRBD1 (6 bases). The CDR3 spans 13 residues. Trimming removed 1 base at V and 12 bases at J, with 15 bases between. From germline, CDR1 is LNHDA and CDR2 SQIVND (reference sequence). CDR3 in amino acids: CASSIVEGQSHTF. CDR3 DNA sequence: TGTGCCAGTAGTATAGTTGAAGGACAGAGCCACACCTTC.

V and J are TRBV24-1 and TRBJ2-2; TRBD1 might be the D (5 bases). This CDR3 is built from 14 residues. The ends were cut back, 4 bases at V and 5 bases at J, with 10 bases in the middle. Germline loops: CDR1 KGHDR, CDR2 SFDVKD. The CDR3 nucleotides read TGTGCCACCAGTGACGCAGGGTGGACCGGGGAGCTGTTTTTT. Amino acid sequence: CATSDAGWTGELFF.

This chain uses TRBV20-1 with TRBJ2-7; 7 nucleotides agree with TRBD2. The germline V gene has CDR1 DFQATT and CDR2 SNEGSKA (reference sequence). V was pared by 0 bases and J by 7 bases, with 15 bases of the junction left unmatched. The CDR3 runs to 16 residues. As DNA, the CDR3 is TGCAGTGCTAGAGATCCCCAATTGGCGGGAGTTAGAGAGCAGTACTTC. It encodes CSARDPQLAGVREQYF.

This clonotype showed up just a few times. V usage is TRBV12-3 or TRBV12-4 and J usage is TRBJ1-2, with TRBD1 matching over 8 bases. The length of the CDR3 is 15 residues. V was pared by 5 bases and J by 4 bases, with 9 bases of the junction left unmatched. The CDR3: CASSPRAGGTYGYTF. The CDR3, as DNA: TGTGCCAGCAGTCCTCGGGCAGGGGGCACCTATGGCTACACCTTC.

The V call is TRBV6-1, the J call TRBJ2-7, with D perhaps matching TRBD1 (5 bases). CDR3 length equals 15 residues. V lost 2 bases to trimming and J lost 5 bases, with 16 bases between them. Germline V gene sequence: CDR1 MNHNS, CDR2 SASEGT. The CDR3 region is CASSETHEGQNEQYV. The CDR3 bases are TGTGCCAGCAGTGAAACCCACGAAGGACAAAACGAGCAGTACGTC.

The chain uses TRBV27 and TRBJ1-2, with D maybe TRBD1 (5 bases). This CDR3 has 13 residues. CDR1 and CDR2 (germline): MNHEY, SMNVEV (reference sequence). V was shortened by 0 bases and J by 9 bases, with 11 bases between the two germline ends. CDR3 protein: CASSLSGEYSYTF. The CDR3 coding sequence is TGTGCCAGCAGTTTATCAGGGGAATATAGCTACACCTTC.

The chain couples TRBV11-3 to TRBJ1-4, with D maybe TRBD1 (5 bases). This CDR3 region has 14 residues. The V gene's germline CDR1 is SGHNT and CDR2 YENEEA. V lost 8 bases to trimming and J lost 2 bases, with 12 bases between them. The CDR3 DNA follows: TGTGCCAGCCGCAACGGGGCGACTAATGAAAAACTGTTTTTT. Amino acids: CASRNGATNEKLFF.

The V call is TRBV28, the J call TRBJ1-2, with D perhaps TRBD1 (5 bases). This CDR3 comprises 14 residues. Trimming shortened V by 6 bases and J by 4 bases, and 15 bases separated the two germline ends. Germline V gives CDR1 MDHEN, CDR2 SYDVKM. CDR3 sequence (DNA): TGTGCCAGCAGAGATCCGGGACCAGGCTATGGCTACACCTTC. This translates into CASRDPGPGYGYTF.

In this sample, this clonotype turned up many times. The chain uses TRBV20-1 and TRBJ2-5; 9 bases line up with TRBD2. V was clipped by 1 base and J by 2 bases; unmatched bases: 2. Looked up from germline, CDR1 is DFQATT and CDR2 is SNEGSKA (reference sequence). This CDR3 has 14 amino acids. The CDR3 here is CSARVAGEQETQYF. The CDR3 nucleotides read TGCAGTGCTAGAGTAGCGGGGGAGCAAGAGACCCAGTACTTC.

This clonotype appeared a few times. The chain combines TRBV7-9 with TRBJ2-1, with 10 bases identical to TRBD2. The CDR3 is 16 residues long. Germline V CDR1 and CDR2: SEHNR, FQNEAQ (reference sequence). V gave up 5 bases and J gave up 9 bases; unmatched junction bases: 13. This chain's CDR3 is CASSPRTSGRRFEQFF. The CDR3 DNA sequence: TGTGCCAGCAGCCCCCGGACTAGCGGCCGGAGGTTTGAGCAGTTCTTC.

The chain carries TRBV20-1 and TRBJ2-5, with D unclear. The CDR3 contains 14 residues. Deletions cut 6 bases from V and 4 bases from J, with 18 bases between. The germline V gene has CDR1 DFQATT and CDR2 SNEGSKA (reference sequence). The CDR3 loop is CSAPFPGRTETQYF. The CDR3 DNA reads as TGCAGTGCCCCATTTCCGGGCAGAACAGAGACCCAGTACTTC.

This clonotype was detected only a few times. This sequence joins TRBV6-6 and TRBJ1-2; D may be TRBD1 (6 bases). The CDR3 loop spans 14 amino acids. Germline CDR1 reads MNHNY; CDR2 reads SVGAGI (reference sequence). Trimming shortened V by 4 bases and J by 10 bases, and 19 bases separated the two germline ends. CDR3 region: CASSSGTRGKAYTF. The CDR3 DNA reads as TGTGCCAGCAGTTCAGGGACAAGGGGGAAGGCCTACACCTTC.